Described below is a single T cell receptor (beta chain) sequence and its context. The data are from a study of blood T cell repertoires in COVID-19. About the research overall: From the United States, Italy and Spain came samples of acute and convalescent COVID-19.

This CDR3 contains 15 residues. Authors' methods: Counts of nucleated cells, estimated from reference gene primer amplification, were obtained. Repertoires were generated with immunoSEQ multiplex PCR, while TCRdb's copy carries only in-frame clones and drops some. The DNA was the basis for D and trimming; V, J and clone size are from that table. Among about 400,000 clones listed, roughly 85% were seen once. Material: peripheral blood. The rearrangement uses TRBV21-1 and TRBJ1-5; the table's D call, TRBD1, was not checked against the DNA. TRBV21-1 represents a pseudogene. This receptor was taken from a woman aged 25 to 39 with active or convalescent COVID-19. The CDR3 loop reads CASSKGAQINQPQHF. CDR3 coding DNA: TGTGCCAGCAGCAAAGGGGCACAAATCAATCAGCCCCAGCATTTT.